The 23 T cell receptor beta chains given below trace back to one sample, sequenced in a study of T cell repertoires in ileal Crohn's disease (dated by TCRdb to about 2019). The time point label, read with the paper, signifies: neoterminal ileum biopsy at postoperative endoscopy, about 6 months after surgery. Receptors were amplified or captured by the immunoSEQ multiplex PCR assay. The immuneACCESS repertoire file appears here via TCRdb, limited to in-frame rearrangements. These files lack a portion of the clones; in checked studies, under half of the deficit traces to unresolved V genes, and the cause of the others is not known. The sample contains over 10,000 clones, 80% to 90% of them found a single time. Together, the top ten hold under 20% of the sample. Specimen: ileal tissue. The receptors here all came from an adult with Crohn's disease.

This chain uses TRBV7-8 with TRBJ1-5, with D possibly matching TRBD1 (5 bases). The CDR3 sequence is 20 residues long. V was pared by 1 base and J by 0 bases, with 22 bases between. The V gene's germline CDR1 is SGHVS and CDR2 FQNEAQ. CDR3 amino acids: CASSLDSRPRGSSSNQPQHF. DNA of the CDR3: TGTGCCAGCAGCTTAGATAGTAGGCCTAGGGGCTCCTCTAGCAATCAGCCCCAGCATTTT.

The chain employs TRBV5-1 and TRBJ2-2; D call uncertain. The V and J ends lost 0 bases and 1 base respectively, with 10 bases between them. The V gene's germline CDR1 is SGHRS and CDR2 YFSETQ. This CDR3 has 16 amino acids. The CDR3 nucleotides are TGCGCCAGCAGCTTGGCCGGTATTCTGAACACCGGGGAGCTGTTTTTT. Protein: CASSLAGILNTGELFF. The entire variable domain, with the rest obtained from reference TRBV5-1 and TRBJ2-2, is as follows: KAGVTQTPRYLIKTRGQQVTLSCSPISGHRSVSWYQQTPGQGLQFLFEYFSETQRNKGNFPGRFSGRQFSNSRSEMNVSTLELGDSALYLCASSLAGILNTGELFFGEGSRLTVL.

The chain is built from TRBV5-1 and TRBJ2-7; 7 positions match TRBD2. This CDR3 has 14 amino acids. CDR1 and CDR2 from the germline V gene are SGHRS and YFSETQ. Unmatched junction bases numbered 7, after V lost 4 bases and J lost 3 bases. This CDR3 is CASSHLGTNYEQYF. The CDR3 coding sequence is TGCGCCAGCAGCCATTTAGGGACTAACTACGAGCAGTACTTC.

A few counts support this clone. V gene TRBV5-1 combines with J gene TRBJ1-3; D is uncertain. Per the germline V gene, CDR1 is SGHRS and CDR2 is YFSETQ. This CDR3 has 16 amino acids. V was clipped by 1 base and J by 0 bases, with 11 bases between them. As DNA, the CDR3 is TGCGCCAGCAGCTTGACCGGGGATCCCTCTGGAAACACCATATATTTT. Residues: CASSLTGDPSGNTIYF.

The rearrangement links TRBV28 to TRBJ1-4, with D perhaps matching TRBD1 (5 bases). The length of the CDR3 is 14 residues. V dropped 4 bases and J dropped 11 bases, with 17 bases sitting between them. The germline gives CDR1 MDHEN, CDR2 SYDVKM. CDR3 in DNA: TGTGCCAGCAGTTCCCCCGCAGGGTTGGGGAAACTGTTTTTT. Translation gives CASSSPAGLGKLFF.

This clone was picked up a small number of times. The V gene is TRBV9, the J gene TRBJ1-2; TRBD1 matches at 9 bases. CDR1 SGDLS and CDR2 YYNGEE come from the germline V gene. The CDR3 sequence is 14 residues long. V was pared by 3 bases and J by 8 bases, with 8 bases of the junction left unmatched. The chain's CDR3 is CASSGTGGAVGYTF. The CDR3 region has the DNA TGTGCCAGCAGCGGTACAGGGGGCGCGGTCGGCTACACCTTC. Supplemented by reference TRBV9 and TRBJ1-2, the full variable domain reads DSGVTQTPKHLITATGQRVTLRCSPRSGDLSVYWYQQSLDQGLQFLIQYYNGEERAKGNILERFSAQQFPDLHSELNLSSLELGDSALYFCASSGTGGAVGYTFGSGTRLTVV.

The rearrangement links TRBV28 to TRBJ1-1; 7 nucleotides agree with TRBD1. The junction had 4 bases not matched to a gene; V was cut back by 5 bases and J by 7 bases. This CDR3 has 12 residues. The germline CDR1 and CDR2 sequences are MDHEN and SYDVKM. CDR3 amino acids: CASSLRQGEAFF. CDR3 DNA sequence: TGTGCCAGCAGTCTCCGACAGGGTGAAGCTTTCTTT.

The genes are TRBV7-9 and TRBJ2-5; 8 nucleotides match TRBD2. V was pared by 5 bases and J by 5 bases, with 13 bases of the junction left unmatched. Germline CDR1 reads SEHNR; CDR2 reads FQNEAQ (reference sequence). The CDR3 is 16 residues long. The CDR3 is CASSPNIRGGRETQYF. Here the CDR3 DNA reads TGTGCCAGCAGCCCCAACATCCGGGGGGGCAGGGAGACCCAGTACTTC.

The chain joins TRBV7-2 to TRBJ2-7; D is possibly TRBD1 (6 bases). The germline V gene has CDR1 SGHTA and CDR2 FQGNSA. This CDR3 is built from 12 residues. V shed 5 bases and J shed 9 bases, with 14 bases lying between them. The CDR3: CASSPETGRQYF. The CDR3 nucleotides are TGTGCCAGCAGCCCAGAGACAGGCCGGCAGTACTTC.

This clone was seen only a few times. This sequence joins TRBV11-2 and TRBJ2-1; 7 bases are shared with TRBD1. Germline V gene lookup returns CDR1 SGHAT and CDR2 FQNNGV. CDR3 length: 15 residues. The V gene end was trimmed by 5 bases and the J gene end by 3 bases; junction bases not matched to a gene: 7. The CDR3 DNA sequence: TGTGCCAGCAGCAAAGGACAGGATTTCTACAATGAGCAGTTCTTC. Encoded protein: CASSKGQDFYNEQFF.

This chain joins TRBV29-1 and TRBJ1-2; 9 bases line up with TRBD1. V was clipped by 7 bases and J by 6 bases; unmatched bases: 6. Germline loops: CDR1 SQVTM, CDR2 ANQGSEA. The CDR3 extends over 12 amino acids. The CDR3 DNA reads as TGCAGCGAATGGACAGGGGCGAATGGCTACACCTTC. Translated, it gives CSEWTGANGYTF. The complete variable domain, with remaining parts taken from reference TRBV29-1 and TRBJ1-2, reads SAVISQKPSRDICQRGTSLTIQCQVDSQVTMMFWYRQQPGQSLTLIATANQGSEATYESGFVIDKFPISRPNLTFSTLTVSNMSPEDSSIYLCSEWTGANGYTFGSGTRLTVV.

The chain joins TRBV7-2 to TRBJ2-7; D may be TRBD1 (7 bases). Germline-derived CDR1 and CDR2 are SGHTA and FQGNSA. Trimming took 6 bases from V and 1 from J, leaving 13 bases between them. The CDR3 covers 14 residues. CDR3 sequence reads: CASRPGDRSYEQYF. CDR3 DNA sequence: TGTGCCAGCAGACCGGGGGACAGATCCTACGAGCAGTACTTC.

The CDR3, as DNA: TGCGCCAGCAGCCGTGACGGAAGACAGGGCGGTGAAAAACTGTTTTTT. Translated: CASSRDGRQGGEKLFF. This chain joins TRBV5-1 and TRBJ1-4, with 7 bases identical to TRBD1. Germline V CDR1 and CDR2: SGHRS, YFSETQ. The V and J ends lost 4 bases and 7 bases, in that order; junction bases with no gene match: 13. This CDR3 comprises 16 residues. Full variable domain (outside the CDR3, taken from reference TRBV5-1 and TRBJ1-4): KAGVTQTPRYLIKTRGQQVTLSCSPISGHRSVSWYQQTPGQGLQFLFEYFSETQRNKGNFPGRFSGRQFSNSRSEMNVSTLELGDSALYLCASSRDGRQGGEKLFFGSGTQLSVL.

The CDR3 nucleotides are TGTGCCAGTATGTCGCAGGGGGTTAGCGATACGCAGTATTTT. This encodes CASMSQGVSDTQYF. The chain combines TRBV19 with TRBJ2-3, with 7 bases lining up with TRBD1. This CDR3 is 14 amino acids long. V shed 7 bases and J 6 bases; nucleotides not matched to a gene: 10. Germline V gene sequence: CDR1 LNHDA, CDR2 SQIVND (reference sequence).

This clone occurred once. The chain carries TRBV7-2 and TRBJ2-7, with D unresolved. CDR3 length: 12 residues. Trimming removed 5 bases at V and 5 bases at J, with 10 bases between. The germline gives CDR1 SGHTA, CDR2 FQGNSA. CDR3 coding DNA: TGTGCCAGCAGCCTCCGACTCCACGAGCAGTACTTC. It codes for CASSLRLHEQYF.

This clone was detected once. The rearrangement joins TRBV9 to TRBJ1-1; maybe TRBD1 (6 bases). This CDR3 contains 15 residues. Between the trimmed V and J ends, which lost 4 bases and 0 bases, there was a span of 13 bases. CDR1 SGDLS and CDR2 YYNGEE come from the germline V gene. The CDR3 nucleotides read TGTGCCAGCAGCCCGTCCGGGACAATGAACACTGAAGCTTTCTTT. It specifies CASSPSGTMNTEAFF.

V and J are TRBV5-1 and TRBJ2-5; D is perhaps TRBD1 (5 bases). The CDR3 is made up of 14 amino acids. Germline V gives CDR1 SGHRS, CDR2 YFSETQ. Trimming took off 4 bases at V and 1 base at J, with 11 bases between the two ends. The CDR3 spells CASSPLGRQETQYF. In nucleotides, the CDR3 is TGCGCCAGCAGCCCATTGGGGCGCCAAGAGACCCAGTACTTC. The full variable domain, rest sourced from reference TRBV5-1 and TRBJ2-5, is KAGVTQTPRYLIKTRGQQVTLSCSPISGHRSVSWYQQTPGQGLQFLFEYFSETQRNKGNFPGRFSGRQFSNSRSEMNVSTLELGDSALYLCASSPLGRQETQYFGPGTRLLVL.

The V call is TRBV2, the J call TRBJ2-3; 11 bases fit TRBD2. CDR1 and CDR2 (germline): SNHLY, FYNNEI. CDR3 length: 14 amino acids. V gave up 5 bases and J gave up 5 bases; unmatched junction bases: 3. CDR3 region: CASSRLAGRDTQYF. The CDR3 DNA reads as TGTGCCAGCAGTAGACTAGCGGGAAGAGATACGCAGTATTTT.

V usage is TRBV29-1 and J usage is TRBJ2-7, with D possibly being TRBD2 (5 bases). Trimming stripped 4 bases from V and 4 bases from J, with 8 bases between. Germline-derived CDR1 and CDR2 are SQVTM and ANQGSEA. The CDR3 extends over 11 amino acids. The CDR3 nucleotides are TGCAGCGTTGTCGAGGGATACGAGCAGTACTTC. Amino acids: CSVVEGYEQYF.

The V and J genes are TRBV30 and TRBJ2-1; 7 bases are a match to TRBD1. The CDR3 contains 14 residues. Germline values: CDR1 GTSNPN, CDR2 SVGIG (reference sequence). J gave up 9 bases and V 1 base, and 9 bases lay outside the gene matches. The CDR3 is CAWSATGILFEQFF. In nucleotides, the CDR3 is TGTGCCTGGAGTGCGACAGGGATACTATTTGAGCAGTTCTTC.

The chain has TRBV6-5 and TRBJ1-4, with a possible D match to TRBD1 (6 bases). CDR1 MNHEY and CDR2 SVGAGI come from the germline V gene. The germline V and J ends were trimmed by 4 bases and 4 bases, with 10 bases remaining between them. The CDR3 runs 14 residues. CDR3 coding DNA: TGTGCCAGCAGTTTGGACAGAGTTAATGAAAAACTGTTTTTT. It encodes CASSLDRVNEKLFF.

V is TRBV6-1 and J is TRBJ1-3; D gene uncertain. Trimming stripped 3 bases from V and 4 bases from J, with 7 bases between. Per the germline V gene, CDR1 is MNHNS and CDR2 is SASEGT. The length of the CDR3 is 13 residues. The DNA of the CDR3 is TGTGCCAGCAGTGACGGTTTCGGAAACACCATATATTTT. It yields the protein CASSDGFGNTIYF.

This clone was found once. The CDR3 spells CASIRGAGNTIYF. The DNA of the CDR3 is TGTGCCAGCATCCGGGGAGCTGGAAACACCATATATTTT. The chain is built from TRBV6-6 and TRBJ1-3; D is uncertain. The V gene's germline CDR1 is MNHNY and CDR2 SVGAGI (reference sequence). The CDR3 loop spans 13 amino acids. The ends were cut back, 7 bases at V and 2 bases at J, with 9 bases in the middle.